The rows below give T cell receptor beta chains drawn from one sample of a study of T cell clonotyping in hematopoietic cell transplantation. Clones were sequenced by immunoSEQ multiplex PCR, and TCRdb holds only the in-frame ones, with some missing. This sample has under 6,500 clones, with 55% to 80% found just once. This specimen was PBMCs, taken 100 days after allogeneic stem cell transplant. These receptor sequences come from a female patient aged 50 to 65 who had an allogeneic stem cell transplant, so the T cells may come from the graft donor. Some clones in this sample may be carry-over from other donors' samples. The CDR3 runs from the conserved cysteine through the conserved F or W. D genes are given only for firm matches. Clone size is stated in some rows and not others, as once, few, many or a class when expanded.

TRBD1	.	TRBV6-1	TRBJ2-7	CAISPGQGIHYEQYF
TRBD1	.	TRBV5-1	TRBJ2-1	CASSPRQGNNEQFF
.	.	TRBV27	TRBJ2-3	CASSPNRAVITDTQYF
.	.	TRBV9	TRBJ2-5	CASSVAGTSGETQYF
.	once	TRBV11-2	TRBJ2-5	CASSLVRGQRGETQYF
.	.	TRBV4-1	TRBJ2-7	CASSQTLRGQLSYEQYF
.	.	TRBV6-5	TRBJ1-5	CASSVEENQPQHF
TRBD2	.	TRBV4-1	TRBJ2-1	CASSHQPLAGGRNEQFF
TRBD1	.	TRBV5-1	TRBJ2-7	CASSDEGQGRGYEQYF
.	.	TRBV5-3	TRBJ2-6	CARSPRGDLWGQRPDF
.	.	TRBV27	TRBJ2-6	CASSWGLARTGANVLTF
TRBD1	.	TRBV6-6	TRBJ2-7	CASRGTGYYEQYF
.	.	TRBV28	TRBJ2-3	CASRRTGSWTDTQYF
TRBD1	.	TRBV11-2	TRBJ1-5	CASSPWTGGGGQPQHF
.	.	TRBV4-3	TRBJ2-7	CASSQEFSYEQYF
.	.	TRBV30	TRBJ1-1	CAGTKINTEAFF
.	few	TRBV27	TRBJ2-7	CASSLGMLSSYEQYF
.	.	TRBV7-2	TRBJ2-7	CASSFLTPPYEQYF
TRBD1	.	TRBV5-1	TRBJ2-7	CASSTQGTVYEQYF
.	.	TRBV6-6	TRBJ2-1	CASRRGSNNEQFF
.	.	TRBV4-1	TRBJ2-1	CASSQDAPHRDEQFF
TRBD1	.	TRBV18	TRBJ1-4	CASSLGQDLNEKLFF
.	.	TRBV19	TRBJ1-5	CASSAYWNQPQHF
TRBD1	.	TRBV5-1	TRBJ1-2	CASGRDSANYGYTF